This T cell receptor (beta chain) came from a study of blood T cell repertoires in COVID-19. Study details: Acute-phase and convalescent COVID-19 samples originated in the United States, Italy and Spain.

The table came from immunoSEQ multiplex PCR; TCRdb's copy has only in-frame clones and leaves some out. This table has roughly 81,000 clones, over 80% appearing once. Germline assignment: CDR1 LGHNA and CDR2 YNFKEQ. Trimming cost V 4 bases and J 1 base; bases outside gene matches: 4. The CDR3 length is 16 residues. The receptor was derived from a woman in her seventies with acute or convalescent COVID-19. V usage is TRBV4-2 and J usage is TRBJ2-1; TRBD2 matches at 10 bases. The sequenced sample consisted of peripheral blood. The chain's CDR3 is CASSLGLAASYNEQFF. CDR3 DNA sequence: TGTGCCAGCAGCCTCGGACTAGCGGCATCCTACAATGAGCAGTTCTTC.